The 16 T cell receptor beta chains below all came from one sample that was sequenced in a study of post-analysis software for immune sequencing data. Whole-study findings and limits: Patients used about 5 TRBV segments, including TRBV5-6, TRBV5-1 and TRBV20-1, more often than controls.

Their recognized antigens are unknown. Each TCR beta cDNA library carried unique molecular identifiers. One entry per CDR3 protein results from TCRdb running MiXCR on the PCR reads. The repertoire holds 750,000 to 950,000 distinct CDR3 sequences, with approximately 53% as singletons. The specimen sequenced was blood. All receptors derive from a girl aged 10-17 years with multiple sclerosis.

The chain is built from TRBV10-3 and TRBJ2-1; maybe TRBD2 (6 bases). CDR1 is ENHRY, CDR2 SYGVKD, per germline. The CDR3 is 18 residues long. Trimming stripped 10 bases from V and 0 bases from J, with 25 bases between. CDR3 loop: CAKPRGSFLGSSYNEQFF. The CDR3 DNA sequence: TGTGCCAAGCCCCGGGGTTCATTCCTCGGGAGCTCCTACAATGAGCAGTTCTTC.

This clonotype was counted between two and nine times. V gene TRBV20-1 combines with J gene TRBJ2-3; 8 bases match TRBD2. With V trimmed by 2 bases and J by 2 bases, 6 bases remained unmatched. Per the germline V gene, CDR1 is DFQATT and CDR2 is SNEGSKA (reference sequence). This CDR3 has 15 residues. CDR3 bases: TGCAGTGCTAGATACGGGAGGGGCGACACAGATACGCAGTATTTT. The encoded protein is CSARYGRGDTDTQYF.

This chain joins TRBV12-3 or TRBV12-4 and TRBJ2-3, with a possible D match to TRBD2 (6 bases). V was clipped by 3 bases and J by 9 bases, with 10 bases between them. The CDR3 totals 12 residues. The CDR3 DNA sequence: TGTGCCAGCAGTTTGGGCGGGGCAACGCAGTATTTT. Translating gives CASSLGGATQYF.

The chain combines TRBV10-3 with TRBJ2-7, with 7 nucleotides matching TRBD1. Germline CDR1 and CDR2: ENHRY and SYGVKD. The CDR3 covers 13 residues. The junction had 3 bases not matched to a gene; V was cut back by 2 bases and J by 5 bases. The CDR3 DNA sequence: TGTGCCATCAGTGAGCGACAGGGCAACGAGCAGTACTTC. Encoded protein: CAISERQGNEQYF.

This clonotype occurred a few times. The V and J genes are TRBV6-5 and TRBJ1-2; 9 bases align to TRBD1. V gave up 6 bases and J gave up 2 bases; unmatched junction bases: 1. CDR1 and CDR2 (germline): MNHEY, SVGAGI. The length of the CDR3 is 13 residues. CDR3 loop: CASRTGGNYGYTF. The DNA for the CDR3 is TGTGCCAGCAGGACAGGGGGAAACTATGGCTACACCTTC.

V usage is TRBV12-3 or TRBV12-4 and J usage is TRBJ2-1; D is undetermined. V was trimmed by 5 bases and J by 7 bases, leaving 12 bases between them. The CDR3 totals 13 residues. CDR3 loop: CASSLLTANEQFF. CDR3 DNA: TGTGCCAGCAGTCTGCTTACGGCAAATGAGCAGTTCTTC.

The sample holds a few counts of this clonotype. The chain carries TRBV7-3 and TRBJ2-1; D is ambiguous. Trimming left V 0 bases short and J 0 bases short, with 18 bases between. CDR3 length: 19 amino acids. CDR1 is SGHTA, CDR2 FQGTGA, per germline. CDR3 residues: CASSLTISRGRSSYNEQFF. In DNA, the CDR3 is TGTGCCAGCAGCTTAACGATATCTAGAGGCCGAAGCTCCTACAATGAGCAGTTCTTC.

This clonotype was seen only a few times. The chain carries TRBV12-3 or TRBV12-4 and TRBJ1-2, with TRBD1 matching over 9 bases. With V trimmed by 6 bases and J by 7 bases, 6 bases remained unmatched. The CDR3 totals 13 residues. The CDR3 DNA sequence: TGTGCCAGCAGCCGAGACAGGGGGGGTGGCTACACCTTC. This gives the protein CASSRDRGGGYTF.

This clonotype was detected a few times. V and J are TRBV6-6 and TRBJ2-5, with D perhaps matching TRBD1 or TRBD2 (5 bases each). Between the trimmed V and J ends, which lost 8 bases and 4 bases, there was a span of 11 bases. CDR3 size: 12 residues. Germline CDR1 reads MNHNY; CDR2 reads SVGAGI (reference sequence). CDR3 in DNA: TGTGCCAGCCGCTCTGGGGGAGAGACCCAGTACTTC. It specifies CASRSGGETQYF.

The CDR3 spells CASSKRGVSSYNEQFF. As DNA, the CDR3 is TGTGCCAGCAGCAAAAGAGGGGTGAGCTCCTACAATGAGCAGTTCTTC. This chain uses TRBV7-2 with TRBJ2-1; D tentatively reads TRBD1 or TRBD2 (5 bases each). Germline loops: CDR1 SGHTA, CDR2 FQGNSA. V lost 5 bases and J 0 bases, leaving 14 bases between the germline ends. The CDR3 covers 16 residues. Together with reference TRBV7-2 and TRBJ2-1, the CDR3 gives the full variable domain: GAGVSQSPSNKVTEKGKDVELRCDPISGHTALYWYRQSLGQGLEFLIYFQGNSAPDKSGLPSDRFSAERTGGSVSTLTIQRTQQEDSAVYLCASSKRGVSSYNEQFFGPGTRLTVL.

About this clonotype: A read error may account for a junction end that differs from germline. The rearrangement uses TRBV12-3 or TRBV12-4 and TRBJ2-3; no reliable D call. The CDR3 consists of 12 residues. CDR3 amino acids: CASSLSADAQYF. CDR3 coding DNA: TGTGCCAGCAGTCTGTCCGCAGATGCGCAGTATTTT.

V gene TRBV20-1 combines with J gene TRBJ2-7; 14 positions agree with TRBD2. V was pared by 6 bases and J by 3 bases, with 13 bases of the junction left unmatched. From germline, CDR1 is DFQATT and CDR2 SNEGSKA (reference sequence). The CDR3 runs 17 residues. The CDR3 bases are TGCAGTGCCAGAATTCCGGGACTAGCGGGAGATTTCTACGAGCAGTACTTC. This encodes CSARIPGLAGDFYEQYF.

This sequence joins TRBV2 and TRBJ1-3; TRBD1 matches 10 bases. Trimming at V came to 6 bases and at J to 2 bases, leaving 4 bases not matched to a gene. This CDR3 spans 15 amino acids. CDR1 SNHLY and CDR2 FYNNEI come from the germline V gene. CDR3 DNA: TGTGCCAGCAGCCCCGGACAGGGGGCTGGAAACACCATATATTTT. It codes for CASSPGQGAGNTIYF.

As to this clonotype: The germline gene is not matched at one end of the junction; a read error may be the cause. The chain uses TRBV7-2 and TRBJ1-2; 9 bases match TRBD1. Germline lookup yields CDR1 SGHTA and CDR2 FQGNSA. The CDR3 consists of 17 residues. Written as DNA, the CDR3 is TGTGCCAGCAGCGACCGGGACAGGGCTGGCCCTAAATATGGCTACACCTTC. It codes for CASSDRDRAGPKYGYTF.

This clonotype occurred a few times. DNA for the CDR3: TGCGCCAGCAGCCAGGAAGATGAGCAGTTCTTC. Translating gives CASSQEDEQFF. The chain recombines TRBV4-1 with TRBJ2-1; no clear D. Trimming took off 3 bases at V and 8 bases at J, with 5 bases between the two ends. This CDR3 region has 11 residues. Germline CDR1 is MGHRA and CDR2 is YSYEKL.

The rearrangement links TRBV13 to TRBJ2-4, with TRBD1 matching 7 bases. The trim removed 4 bases at V and 13 bases at J, leaving 13 bases unmatched. This CDR3 spans 14 amino acids. The germline V gene has CDR1 PRHDT and CDR2 FYEKMQ (reference sequence). The CDR3 is CASSSAGTETIQYF. Written as DNA, the CDR3 is TGTGCCAGCAGCTCCGCCGGGACAGAGACCATACAGTACTTC.